The 22 T cell receptor beta chains below come from one sample, sequenced in a study of blood T cell repertoires in COVID-19 (TCRdb year 2020). The receptor library was made with the immunoSEQ multiplex PCR assay. TCRdb carries this immuneACCESS record with in-frame sequences only. Its versions omit some clonotypes, under half of them owing to an unresolved V gene in the studies checked, with the rest unexplained. The sample table holds roughly 220,000 clones, of which roughly four fifths were seen once. Together, the top ten hold 15% of the sample. Material: PBMCs or T cells enriched from blood (not recorded which). Receptor source: a man aged 35 to 55 who had recovered from COVID-19.

The chain combines TRBV2 with TRBJ2-3; no firm D call. This CDR3 is 13 amino acids long. V lost 8 bases and J lost 6, with 15 bases in between. Germline loops: CDR1 SNHLY, CDR2 FYNNEI. The CDR3 is CASLALGEDTQYF. The CDR3 bases are TGTGCCAGCTTAGCCCTCGGAGAGGATACGCAGTATTTT.

The gene calls are TRBV10-3 and TRBJ2-7; 11 bases fit TRBD1. V shed 4 bases, J shed 5 bases, and the junction held 4 bases outside the gene matches. Per germline, CDR1 ENHRY and CDR2 SYGVKD. CDR3 size: 14 residues. The CDR3 region is CAISGDRGADEQYF. The CDR3 bases are TGTGCCATCAGTGGGGACAGGGGGGCCGACGAGCAGTACTTC.

This chain connects TRBV5-5 to TRBJ1-1; a weak D match, TRBD1 (5 bases). The length of the CDR3 is 13 residues. With 0 bases removed from V and 12 bases from J, the gap between germline ends came to 15 bases. Germline CDR1 SGHKS, CDR2 YYEKEE (reference sequence). CDR3 coding DNA: TGTGCCAGCAGCTTGGAGCAGGGTCTGATAACTTTCTTT. Protein sequence: CASSLEQGLITFF.

The V and J genes are TRBV27 and TRBJ1-4, with TRBD1 matching 7 bases. The CDR3 has 15 amino acids. Trimming at V came to 5 bases and at J to 4 bases, leaving 7 bases not matched to a gene. CDR1 and CDR2 from the germline V gene are MNHEY and SMNVEV (reference sequence). For the CDR3, the DNA is TGTGCCAGCAGTCGGAGACAGGGCAGTAATGAAAAACTGTTTTTT. Translation: CASSRRQGSNEKLFF.

This chain connects TRBV7-8 to TRBJ1-5; tentative D call: TRBD1 (6 bases). Germline V gene sequence: CDR1 SGHVS, CDR2 FQNEAQ. Trimming removed 0 bases at V and 6 bases at J, with 18 bases between. CDR3 length: 17 residues. CDR3 protein: CASSLAPGQFRGQPQHF. CDR3 DNA sequence: TGTGCCAGCAGCTTAGCCCCCGGACAGTTTCGTGGTCAGCCCCAGCATTTT.

V usage is TRBV6-2 or TRBV6-3 and J usage is TRBJ2-3, with TRBD2 matching over 8 bases. Trimming cost V 3 bases and J 3 bases; bases outside gene matches: 8. This CDR3 is 16 amino acids long. CDR1 MNHEY and CDR2 SVGEGT come from the germline V gene. The CDR3 spells CASSYEGGRLTDTQYF. In DNA form, the CDR3 reads TGTGCCAGCAGTTATGAAGGCGGGAGGTTGACAGATACGCAGTATTTT.

For this clone: One end of the junction is discordant with germline, which a read error may explain. This chain connects TRBV2 to TRBJ2-7, with a possible D match to TRBD2 (6 bases). CDR1 and CDR2 (germline): SNHLY, FYNNEI. The CDR3 contains 12 residues. The CDR3 is CASSEGGGLLGF. Here the CDR3 DNA reads TGTGCCAGCAGTGAAGGTGGGGGACTGCTAGGCTTC. Supplemented by reference TRBV2 and TRBJ2-7, the full variable domain reads EPEVTQTPSHQVTQMGQEVILRCVPISNHLYFYWYRQILGQKVEFLVSFYNNEISEKSEIFDDQFSVERPDGSNFTLKIRSTKLEDSAMYFCASSEGGGLLGFGPGTRLTVT.

The CDR3 spells CASSPKPGTTYEQYF. Written as DNA, the CDR3 is TGCGCCAGCAGCCCTAAGCCCGGGACAACCTACGAGCAGTACTTC. The chain has TRBV4-1 and TRBJ2-7; a possible D gene is TRBD1 (6 bases). V was shortened by 4 bases and J by 2 bases, with 15 bases between the two germline ends. This CDR3 region has 15 residues. Germline CDR1 reads MGHRA; CDR2 reads YSYEKL.

The chain links TRBV9 to TRBJ1-2; D remains ambiguous. V lost 0 bases, J lost 8 bases, and 11 bases lay in between. This CDR3 is 13 amino acids long. Germline V CDR1 and CDR2: SGDLS, YYNGEE. In DNA form, the CDR3 reads TGTGCCAGCAGCGTAGCCGGGTACGAAGGCTACACCTTC. Amino acids: CASSVAGYEGYTF.

The chain recombines TRBV11-3 with TRBJ1-1; perhaps TRBD1 as D (6 bases). V shed 5 bases and J shed 1 base, with 11 bases lying between them. In germline, CDR1 is SGHNT, CDR2 YENEEA. The CDR3 runs 14 residues. The CDR3 protein is CASSLGQSNTEAFF. The CDR3 DNA is TGTGCCAGCAGCCTCGGACAGTCGAACACTGAAGCTTTCTTT.

The table lists this clone with a count of one. The J gene is TRBJ2-5, the V gene TRBV7-9, with a weak D call TRBD2 (6 bases). Germline V lookup: CDR1 SEHNR, CDR2 FQNEAQ (reference sequence). V dropped 8 bases and J dropped 5 bases, with 12 bases sitting between them. The CDR3 length is 12 residues. CDR3 region: CASGGKRETQYF. The CDR3 DNA follows: TGTGCCAGCGGGGGGAAGAGGGAGACCCAGTACTTC.

The V and J genes are TRBV18 and TRBJ1-5; 12 bases fit TRBD1. The V gene's germline CDR1 is KGHSH and CDR2 LQKENI. After removal of 3 bases from V and 7 bases from J, the junction contained 7 bases not matched to a gene. The CDR3 runs to 16 residues. Here the CDR3 reads CASSPAGTGGGQPQHF. CDR3 in DNA: TGTGCCAGCTCACCGGCCGGGACAGGGGGCGGACAGCCCCAGCATTTT.

The CDR3 bases are TGTGCCAGCAGTGACAGATACACCGGGGAGCTGTTTTTT. Translating gives CASSDRYTGELFF. The chain has TRBV6-1 and TRBJ2-2; D is ambiguous. This CDR3 is built from 13 residues. CDR1 is MNHNS and CDR2 is SASEGT in the germline V gene. V dropped 3 bases and J dropped 3 bases, with 5 bases sitting between them.

The genes are TRBV5-4 and TRBJ2-3; D is unclear. The CDR3 has 14 amino acids. Germline loops: CDR1 SGHNT, CDR2 YYREEE (reference sequence). Trimming removed 0 bases from V and 5 bases from J, with 10 bases in between. The CDR3 DNA is TGTGCCAGCAGCTTGGTAGTTGGTGGAGATACGCAGTATTTT. As protein: CASSLVVGGDTQYF.

A few counts support this clone. This chain joins TRBV5-1 and TRBJ1-3; D unclear. The CDR3 has 13 amino acids. Per germline, CDR1 SGHRS and CDR2 YFSETQ. V lost 4 bases, J lost 0 bases, and 5 bases lay in between. CDR3 nucleotide sequence: TGCGCCAGCAGCACAGTCTCTGGAAACACCATATATTTT. Its translation: CASSTVSGNTIYF.

The chain employs TRBV30 and TRBJ2-1; no clear D gene. CDR1 and CDR2 (germline): GTSNPN, SVGIG (reference sequence). Trimming shortened V by 0 bases and J by 7 bases, and 13 bases separated the two germline ends. The CDR3 contains 14 residues. CDR3 in amino acids: CAWSVLSRLNEQFF. CDR3 sequence (DNA): TGTGCCTGGAGTGTACTTAGCCGATTAAATGAGCAGTTCTTC.

The V call is TRBV20-1, the J call TRBJ1-5; the match to TRBD1 covers 9 bases. Looked up from germline, CDR1 is DFQATT and CDR2 is SNEGSKA (reference sequence). The trim removed 3 bases at V and 7 bases at J, leaving 7 bases unmatched. The CDR3 runs 14 residues. CDR3 DNA: TGCAGTGCTAGTCCGGGACAGGGTGGACAGCCCCAGCATTTT. Protein product: CSASPGQGGQPQHF.

The chain's CDR3 is CSVAEGDTGELFF. In nucleotides, the CDR3 is TGCAGCGTTGCCGAGGGGGACACCGGGGAGCTGTTTTTT. This rearrangement joins TRBV29-1 to TRBJ2-2, with D possibly being TRBD1 (6 bases). This CDR3 is 13 amino acids long. The germline V and J ends were trimmed by 4 bases and 3 bases, with 9 bases remaining between them. Germline V gene data show CDR1 as SQVTM and CDR2 as ANQGSEA.

The chain recombines TRBV6-1 with TRBJ1-2, with D possibly being TRBD1 (5 bases). The length of the CDR3 is 13 residues. Germline V CDR1 and CDR2: MNHNS, SASEGT. V shed 2 bases and J shed 2 bases, with 6 bases lying between them. The CDR3 nucleotides read TGTGCCAGCAGTGAACAGGGAAACTATGGCTACACCTTC. Translated, it gives CASSEQGNYGYTF.

The chain has TRBV11-3 and TRBJ2-4; tentative D call: TRBD2 (5 bases). The germline V gene has CDR1 SGHNT and CDR2 YENEEA. Trimming shortened V by 1 base and J by 3 bases, and 7 bases separated the two germline ends. The CDR3 is 14 amino acids. Here the CDR3 DNA reads TGTGCCAGCAGCTTAGGAGGGAGCAAAAACATTCAGTACTTC. It specifies CASSLGGSKNIQYF.

The genes are TRBV5-5 and TRBJ1-4; 9 bases match TRBD1. The CDR3 runs to 15 residues. CDR1 and CDR2 (germline): SGHKS, YYEKEE (reference sequence). The J segment lost 7 bases and the V segment lost 3 bases, leaving 7 bases of the junction unmatched. This CDR3 is CASSSARQGGEKLFF. DNA of the CDR3: TGTGCCAGCAGCTCCGCCAGACAGGGGGGTGAAAAACTGTTTTTT.

The chain joins TRBV18 to TRBJ2-7, with a tentative D call TRBD2 (5 bases). Germline V gene lookup returns CDR1 KGHSH and CDR2 LQKENI. Trimming cost V 3 bases and J 7 bases, with 16 bases left between them. This CDR3 contains 14 residues. In nucleotides, the CDR3 is TGTGCCAGCTCACCCCCCGACGGGGTGGGGGAGCAGTACTTC. This encodes CASSPPDGVGEQYF.